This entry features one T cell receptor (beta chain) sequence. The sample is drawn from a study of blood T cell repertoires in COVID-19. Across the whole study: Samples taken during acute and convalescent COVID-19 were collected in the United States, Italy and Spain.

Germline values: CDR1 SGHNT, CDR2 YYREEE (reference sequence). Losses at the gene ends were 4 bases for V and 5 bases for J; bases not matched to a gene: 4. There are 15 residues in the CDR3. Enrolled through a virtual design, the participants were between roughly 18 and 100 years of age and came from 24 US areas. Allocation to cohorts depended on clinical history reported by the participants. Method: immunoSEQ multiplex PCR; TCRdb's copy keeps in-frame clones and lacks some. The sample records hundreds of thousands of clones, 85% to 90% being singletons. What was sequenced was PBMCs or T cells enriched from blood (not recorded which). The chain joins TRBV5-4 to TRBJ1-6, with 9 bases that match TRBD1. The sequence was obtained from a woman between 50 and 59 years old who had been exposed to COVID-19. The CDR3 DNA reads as TGTGCCAGCAGCCTCCGGGACAGGGATAATTCACCCCTCCACTTT. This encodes CASSLRDRDNSPLHF.